A selection of T cell receptor beta chains follows, all from one sample in a study of blood T cell repertoires in COVID-19. The assay was immunoSEQ multiplex PCR, and TCRdb's table has in-frame clones only and misses some. Of some 490,000 clones in the sample, roughly nine tenths were seen once. The specimen sequenced was PBMCs or T cells enriched from blood (not recorded which). All receptors come from a woman aged 55-70 years who had recovered from COVID-19. The CDR3 runs from the conserved cysteine through the conserved F or W. The D gene is left open where the match is weak. Clone size is stated in some rows and not others, as once, few, many or a class when expanded.

J gene,V gene,D gene,clone size,CDR3 protein,CDR3 DNA
TRBJ2-3,TRBV4-1,TRBD2,.,CASSQLLAGATRGTDTQYF,TGCGCCAGCAGCCAACTCCTAGCGGGGGCCACCCGGGGAACAGATACGCAGTATTTT
TRBJ2-1,TRBV28,TRBD2,.,CASQHRGVSYNEQFF,TGTGCCAGCCAACATCGGGGGGTCTCCTACAATGAGCAGTTCTTC
TRBJ2-3,TRBV3-1/TRBV3-2,TRBD2,.,CASGLAGSPNTQYF,TGTGCCAGTGGGCTAGCGGGGTCACCTAATACGCAGTATTTT
TRBJ1-2,TRBV20-1,.,.,CSASTFRRARHGYTF,TGCAGTGCTAGTACTTTCCGGAGGGCCAGGCATGGCTACACCTTC
TRBJ1-3,TRBV5-6,.,.,CASRSRVIPGNTIYF,TGTGCCAGCAGGTCCCGCGTGATACCTGGAAACACCATATATTTT
TRBJ2-2,TRBV10-1,.,.,CASSESTWPQLFF,TGCGCCAGCAGTGAGTCGACTTGGCCACAGCTGTTTTTT
TRBJ2-7,TRBV6-5,TRBD2,.,CASTNLAGVSYEQYF,TGTGCCAGCACCAATCTAGCGGGGGTTTCTTACGAGCAGTACTTC
TRBJ2-7,TRBV10-3,TRBD1,.,CAISEAGTGRGEQYF,TGTGCCATCAGTGAGGCCGGGACAGGGAGAGGCGAGCAGTACTTC
TRBJ1-4,TRBV5-1,TRBD1,.,CASSLRPTGSNEKLFF,TGCGCCAGCAGCTTGAGACCGACAGGGTCTAATGAAAAACTGTTTTTT
TRBJ1-2,TRBV10-3,.,.,CAISERQGGNYGYTF,TGTGCCATCAGTGAGCGGCAGGGTGGGAACTATGGCTACACCTTC
TRBJ1-1,TRBV9,.,.,CASSVGLLNTEAFF,TGTGCCAGCAGCGTAGGACTGCTGAACACTGAAGCTTTCTTT
TRBJ1-2,TRBV4-2,.,.,CASSQDPENRVHGYTF,TGTGCCAGCAGCCAAGATCCGGAGAACAGGGTGCATGGCTACACCTTC
TRBJ2-2,TRBV12-5,TRBD1,.,CASGPGQGIANTGELFF,TGTGCTAGTGGTCCCGGACAGGGAATTGCGAACACCGGGGAGCTGTTTTTT
TRBJ2-5,TRBV5-1,TRBD2,few,CASSSSSGGEIETQYF,TGCGCCAGCAGCTCTTCTAGCGGGGGGGAGATAGAGACCCAGTACTTC
TRBJ1-3,TRBV4-1,.,.,CASSLQGSGNTIYF,TGCGCCAGCAGCCTTCAGGGTTCTGGAAACACCATATATTTT
TRBJ2-7,TRBV19,TRBD2,.,CASSRGGYEQYF,TGTGCCAGTAGTAGGGGGGGCTACGAGCAGTACTTC
TRBJ1-4,TRBV12-5,.,.,CASGLVGTGSDEKLFF,TGTGCTAGTGGTTTGGTCGGAACAGGGAGTGATGAAAAACTGTTTTTT
TRBJ2-7,TRBV24-1,.,.,CATQETAHYEQYF,TGTGCCACCCAGGAAACGGCCCACTACGAGCAGTACTTC
TRBJ2-1,TRBV7-8,TRBD2,.,CASSWRLAGGREPPEQFF,TGTGCCAGCAGCTGGAGACTAGCGGGGGGGAGGGAACCGCCTGAGCAGTTCTTC
TRBJ2-2,TRBV30,TRBD2,.,CAWALTGRGVTGELFF,TGTGCCTGGGCACTTACAGGGCGGGGGGTCACCGGGGAGCTGTTTTTT
TRBJ1-2,TRBV14,.,.,CASSQVETGGNRGYTF,TGTGCCAGCAGCCAAGTGGAGACGGGGGGGAATCGAGGCTACACCTTC
TRBJ2-5,TRBV5-1,TRBD2,once,CASHGAGVEETQYF,TGCGCCAGCCACGGGGCGGGGGTAGAAGAGACCCAGTACTTC
TRBJ2-3,TRBV2,.,.,CARTRGSTDTQYF,TGTGCCAGAACCAGGGGCAGCACAGATACGCAGTATTTT
TRBJ2-1,TRBV18,TRBD2,.,CASSPPWGRGYNEQFF,TGTGCCAGCTCACCGCCCTGGGGGAGGGGCTACAATGAGCAGTTCTTC
TRBJ1-5,TRBV5-8,.,.,CASSLAWPQHF,TGTGCCAGCAGCTTGGCTTGGCCCCAGCATTTT
TRBJ1-6,TRBV30,.,once,CAWKGQHNSPLHF,TGTGCCTGGAAAGGACAGCATAATTCACCCCTCCACTTT
TRBJ2-2,TRBV9,.,.,CASSLPNTGELFF,TGTGCCAGCAGCCTCCCGAACACCGGGGAGCTGTTTTTT
TRBJ1-1,TRBV19,.,.,CASPGPGPNTEAFF,TGTGCCAGCCCCGGGCCAGGGCCAAACACTGAAGCTTTCTTT
TRBJ2-7,TRBV27,TRBD2,.,CASSSDSVGRAYEQYF,TGTGCCAGCAGTTCCGACAGTGTTGGGAGGGCCTACGAGCAGTACTTC
TRBJ1-3,TRBV7-8,.,.,CASSFGSMYDSTGSGNTIYF,TGTGCCAGCAGCTTTGGGAGCATGTACGATTCGACAGGCTCTGGAAACACCATATATTTT
TRBJ2-1,TRBV11-2,.,once,CASSLIRGPNEQFF,TGTGCCAGCAGCTTAATTCGGGGTCCCAATGAGCAGTTCTTC
TRBJ1-2,TRBV27,TRBD1,once,CASRKGGQPQWGYTF,TGTGCCAGCAGAAAAGGGGGACAGCCCCAGTGGGGCTACACCTTC
TRBJ2-7,TRBV15,.,.,CATSRDTGHILYEQYF,TGTGCCACCAGCAGAGATACGGGACACATACTTTACGAGCAGTACTTC
TRBJ2-6,TRBV6-1,TRBD1,.,CASSVGQGSGANVLTF,TGTGCCAGCAGTGTAGGACAGGGCTCTGGGGCCAACGTCCTGACTTTC
TRBJ2-3,TRBV4-1,TRBD2,.,CASSAGTSERTDTQYF,TGCGCCAGCAGCGCCGGGACTAGCGAACGCACAGATACGCAGTATTTT
TRBJ2-2,TRBV19,TRBD2,.,CASSPGLAGVTGELFF,TGTGCCAGTAGTCCTGGACTAGCGGGGGTTACCGGGGAGCTGTTTTTT
TRBJ2-4,TRBV5-1,TRBD1,.,CASSSHRGNLAKNIQYF,TGCGCCAGCAGCTCCCACAGGGGTAACCTAGCCAAAAACATTCAGTACTTC
TRBJ1-5,TRBV6-5,.,.,CASRQTDILPQHF,TGTGCCAGCAGGCAGACAGATATTCTGCCCCAGCATTTT
TRBJ1-4,TRBV6-5,TRBD1,.,CASRLTGENEKLFF,TGTGCCAGCAGACTGACAGGGGAAAATGAAAAACTGTTTTTT
TRBJ2-3,TRBV9,.,.,CASAPTGSTDTQYF,TGTGCCAGCGCGCCAACGGGGAGCACAGATACGCAGTATTTT
TRBJ2-3,TRBV5-6,.,.,CASSLGGGGTDTQYF,TGTGCCAGCAGCTTGGGAGGGGGAGGCACAGATACGCAGTATTTT
TRBJ1-1,TRBV27,TRBD1,.,CASRRTGGQGTEAFF,TGTGCCAGCAGAAGGACAGGGGGTCAGGGCACTGAAGCTTTCTTT
TRBJ2-3,TRBV18,TRBD2,.,CASSPLAGGTDTQYF,TGTGCCAGCTCACCCCTTGCGGGGGGCACAGATACGCAGTATTTT
TRBJ1-5,TRBV7-8,.,.,CASSSGGYQPQHF,TGTGCCAGCAGCTCGGGGGGTTATCAGCCCCAGCATTTT
TRBJ1-2,TRBV5-6,TRBD1,.,CASSEGGAGYGYTF,TGTGCCAGCAGCGAAGGGGGCGCAGGCTATGGCTACACCTTC
TRBJ1-5,TRBV7-2,.,once,CASSTTRSNQPQHF,TGTGCCAGCAGCACGACACGGAGCAATCAGCCCCAGCATTTT
TRBJ2-4,TRBV28,.,once,CASSERRVAKNIQYF,TGTGCCAGCAGTGAGCGACGGGTAGCCAAAAACATTCAGTACTTC
TRBJ1-3,TRBV3-1/TRBV3-2,TRBD1,.,CASSRDRVVGSGNTIYF,TGTGCCAGCAGCCGAGACAGGGTGGTTGGCTCTGGAAACACCATATATTTT
TRBJ1-5,TRBV6-1,.,.,CASSEAGPGESSNQPQHF,TGTGCCAGCAGTGAAGCGGGCCCCGGGGAATCTAGCAATCAGCCCCAGCATTTT
TRBJ2-3,TRBV9,.,.,CASSPRQSTDTQYF,TGTGCCAGCAGCCCTCGACAGAGCACAGATACGCAGTATTTT
TRBJ2-5,TRBV12-3/TRBV12-4,.,.,CASSLGGVETQYF,TGTGCCAGCAGTTTGGGCGGGGTTGAGACCCAGTACTTC
TRBJ1-4,TRBV7-9,.,.,CASSPSTGPNEKLFF,TGTGCCAGCAGCCCATCCACAGGGCCTAATGAAAAACTGTTTTTT
TRBJ1-1,TRBV7-8,.,.,CASSSTGLRNTEAFF,TGTGCCAGCAGCTCGACGGGACTCCGGAACACTGAAGCTTTCTTT
TRBJ1-1,TRBV3-1/TRBV3-2,.,.,CASSPRTAPGTEAFF,TGTGCCAGCAGCCCCCGGACAGCGCCGGGCACTGAAGCTTTCTTT
TRBJ2-7,TRBV7-6,TRBD1,.,CASSLSAGTGYEQYF,TGTGCCAGCAGCTTATCAGCCGGGACAGGGTACGAGCAGTACTTC